This TCR beta chain emerged from a study of CD8 T cells in Susac syndrome. An amount of RNA that ranged from roughly 0.45 to 1 ug was reverse transcribed with random hexamers. Amplification of TCR beta CDR3 spanned 54 Vbeta and 13 Jbeta via immunoSEQ multiplex PCR. TCRdb reprocessed the immunoSEQ multiplex PCR reads via MiXCR and lists one record per CDR3 protein. The table has some 130,000 distinct CDR3 sequences, approximately 94% seen once; the top ten hold about 0.12%. Sequencing of TCR beta, carried out with a high-throughput approach, was applied to CD8+ and CD4+ T cells from the blood. The V and J ends lost 5 bases and 4 bases, in that order; junction bases with no gene match: 9. This CDR3 is built from 15 residues. Germline assignment: CDR1 SGHTA and CDR2 FQGNSA.

This receptor was taken from a human donor with multiple sclerosis. The sequencing sample was made of CD4+ T cells from PBMCs. The chain recombines TRBV7-2 with TRBJ1-2; 8 positions agree with TRBD1. The CDR3 DNA sequence: TGTGCCAGCAGCCCGGGACAGGAGCCTCCCTATGGCTACACCTTC. The encoded protein is CASSPGQEPPYGYTF.